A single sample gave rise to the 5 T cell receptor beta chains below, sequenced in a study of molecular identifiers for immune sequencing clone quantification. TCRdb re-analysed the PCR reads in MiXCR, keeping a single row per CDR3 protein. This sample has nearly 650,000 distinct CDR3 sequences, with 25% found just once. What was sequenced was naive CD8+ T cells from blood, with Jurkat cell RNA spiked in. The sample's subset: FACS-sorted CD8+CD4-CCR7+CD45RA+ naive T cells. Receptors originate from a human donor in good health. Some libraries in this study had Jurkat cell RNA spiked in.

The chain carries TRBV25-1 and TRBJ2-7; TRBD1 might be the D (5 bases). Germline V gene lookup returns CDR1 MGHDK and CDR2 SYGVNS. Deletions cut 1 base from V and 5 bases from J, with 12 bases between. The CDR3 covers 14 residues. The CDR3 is CASSESSGRNEQYF. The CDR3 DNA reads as TGTGCCAGCAGTGAATCCTCAGGGCGAAACGAGCAGTACTTC.

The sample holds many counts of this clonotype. In nucleotides, the CDR3 is TGTGCCAGCAGTGGACGGACTGAAAACATTCAGTACTTC. This sequence encodes CASSGRTENIQYF. The chain uses TRBV12-3 or TRBV12-4 and TRBJ2-4, with D possibly TRBD2 on 5 matching bases. The germline V and J ends were trimmed by 5 bases and 5 bases, with 10 bases remaining between them. This CDR3 is built from 13 residues.

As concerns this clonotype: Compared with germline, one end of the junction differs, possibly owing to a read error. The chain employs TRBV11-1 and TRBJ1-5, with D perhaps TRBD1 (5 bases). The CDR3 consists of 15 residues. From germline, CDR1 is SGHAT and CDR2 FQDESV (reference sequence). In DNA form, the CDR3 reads TGTGCCAGCAGCTTAGCGGCAGGGTCTAATCAGCCCCAACATTTT. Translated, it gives CASSLAAGSNQPQHF.

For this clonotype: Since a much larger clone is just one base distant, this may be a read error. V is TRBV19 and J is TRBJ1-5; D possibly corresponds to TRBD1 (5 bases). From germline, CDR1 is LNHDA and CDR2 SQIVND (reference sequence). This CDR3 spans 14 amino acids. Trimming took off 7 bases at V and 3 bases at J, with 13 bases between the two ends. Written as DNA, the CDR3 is TGTGCCAGTAACCCATGGGGGGTCAATCAGCCCCAGCATTTT. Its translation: CASNPWGVNQPQHF.

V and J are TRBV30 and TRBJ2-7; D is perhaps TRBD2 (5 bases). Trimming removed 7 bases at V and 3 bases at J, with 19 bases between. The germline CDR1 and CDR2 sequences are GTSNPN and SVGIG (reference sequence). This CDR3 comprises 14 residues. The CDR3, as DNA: TGTGCCTACAGAGGGCCGGGGTCCTACTACGAGCAGTACTTC. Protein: CAYRGPGSYYEQYF.